This entry lists 20 T cell receptor beta chains sequenced from one sample in a study of T-cell memory formation after mild COVID-19. MiXCR, run by TCRdb on the 5' RACE reads, gives a single entry per CDR3 protein. The table lists 280,000 or so distinct CDR3 sequences, 15% to 20% of them singletons. Sequencing was done on a sample of PBMCs or a T cell subset sorted from them (not recorded which). These TCRs come from a man between 18 and 35 years old who had mild COVID-19 (a few samples of this study predate the infection). Cell type and time point are not known.

The V gene is TRBV7-2, the J gene TRBJ1-2; D may be TRBD1 (5 bases). The germline V gene encodes CDR1 SGHTA and CDR2 FQGNSA. The length of the CDR3 is 13 residues. Trimming shortened V by 4 bases and J by 5 bases, and 11 bases separated the two germline ends. CDR3: CASSSNRLYGYTF. The CDR3 DNA is TGTGCCAGCAGCTCGAACAGGTTGTATGGCTACACCTTC.

The CDR3 region is CASSLEVIQPQHF. The CDR3 region has the DNA TGTGCCAGCAGTTTGGAGGTTATTCAGCCCCAGCATTTT. The gene calls are TRBV12-3 or TRBV12-4 and TRBJ1-5; no reliable D call. CDR3 length: 13 residues. V was cut by 3 bases and J by 6 bases, with 9 bases left in between.

This clonotype has a handful of counts. V usage is TRBV6-2 or TRBV6-3 and J usage is TRBJ2-7; 9 nucleotides match TRBD2. Germline CDR1 reads MNHEY; CDR2 reads SVGEGT. The CDR3 sequence is 16 residues long. Unmatched junction bases numbered 7, after V lost 2 bases and J lost 2 bases. CDR3 DNA: TGTGCCAGCAGTTACGGGCCGGGACTAGCTACCTACGAGCAGTACTTC. Protein product: CASSYGPGLATYEQYF.

This clonotype has a handful of counts. Mismatch with germline at one junction end may stem from a read error. The J gene is TRBJ2-3, the V gene TRBV20-1; D is unresolved. The germline V gene has CDR1 DFQATT and CDR2 SNEGSKA (reference sequence). This CDR3 region has 10 residues. CDR3 sequence (DNA): TGCAGTGCTAGGGCTGATACCCAGTATTTT. Translation: CSARADTQYF.

This clonotype was found a few times. V gene TRBV5-1 combines with J gene TRBJ2-5; TRBD2 might be the D (5 bases). Trimming removed 0 bases at V and 5 bases at J, with 14 bases between. There are 15 residues in the CDR3. Germline values: CDR1 SGHRS, CDR2 YFSETQ. As DNA, the CDR3 is TGCGCCAGCAGCTTGGACGGCAGCACGGGGGAGACCCAGTACTTC. Translated, it gives CASSLDGSTGETQYF.

This clonotype was counted a few times. The chain joins TRBV4-2 to TRBJ1-2; possible D gene TRBD1, 5 bases. This CDR3 contains 15 residues. V dropped 0 bases and J dropped 4 bases, with 12 bases sitting between them. Germline V lookup: CDR1 LGHNA, CDR2 YNFKEQ. Here the CDR3 DNA reads TGTGCCAGCAGCCAAGACAGGGCTTTCTCCTATGGCTACACCTTC. It yields the protein CASSQDRAFSYGYTF.

This clonotype was seen a handful of times. The chain is built from TRBV6-5 and TRBJ2-1; 12 bases are a match to TRBD2. The CDR3 extends over 16 amino acids. Trimming at V came to 3 bases and at J to 8 bases, leaving 8 bases not matched to a gene. Looked up from germline, CDR1 is MNHEY and CDR2 is SVGAGI. The CDR3 nucleotides read TGTGCCAGCAGTTATCCGGGACTAGCGGGCGATTATGAGCAGTTCTTC. Its translation: CASSYPGLAGDYEQFF.

With regard to this clonotype: This may be a read error, as it is one base from a much larger clone. This CDR3 reads CASSLGHNEQFF. For the CDR3, the DNA is TGTGCCAGCAGCTTAGGGCACAATGAGCAGTTCTTC. The rearrangement links TRBV7-3 to TRBJ2-1; D remains unclear. V was pared by 2 bases and J by 5 bases, with 4 bases between. CDR3 length equals 12 residues. Germline lookup yields CDR1 SGHTA and CDR2 FQGTGA.

The V call is TRBV5-1, the J call TRBJ1-1, with a possible D match to TRBD1 (5 bases). The ends were cut back, 1 base at V and 1 base at J, with 8 bases in the middle. Germline CDR1 and CDR2: SGHRS and YFSETQ. The CDR3 covers 14 residues. CDR3 protein: CASSLYGGNTEAFF. In DNA, the CDR3 is TGCGCCAGCAGCTTGTATGGGGGGAACACTGAAGCTTTCTTT.

This clonotype showed up just a few times. This chain joins TRBV7-9 and TRBJ2-3, with D perhaps matching TRBD1 (6 bases). This CDR3 contains 17 residues. Per germline, CDR1 SEHNR and CDR2 FQNEAQ (reference sequence). V lost 0 bases, J lost 2 bases, and 15 bases lay in between. CDR3 region: CASSLASRGLSTDTQYF. CDR3 coding DNA: TGTGCCAGCAGCTTAGCTTCCAGGGGCCTGTCCACAGATACGCAGTATTTT. Drawing the rest from reference TRBV7-9 and TRBJ2-3, the complete variable domain is DTGVSQNPRHKITKRGQNVTFRCDPISEHNRLYWYRQTLGQGPEFLTYFQNEAQLEKSRLLSDRFSAERPKGSFSTLEIQRTEQGDSAMYLCASSLASRGLSTDTQYFGPGTRLTVL.

V and J are TRBV5-6 and TRBJ1-2, with TRBD1 matching over 10 bases. Germline V lookup: CDR1 SGHDT, CDR2 YYEEEE. The CDR3 length is 17 residues. V gave up 4 bases and J gave up 3 bases; unmatched junction bases: 12. The CDR3 bases are TGTGCCAGCAGCCACAGTGGACAGGGGGTTAGGGACTATGGCTACACCTTC. As protein: CASSHSGQGVRDYGYTF.

This clonotype came up many times. V is TRBV7-2 and J is TRBJ2-5; D possibly corresponds to TRBD2 (5 bases). V shed 5 bases and J shed 5 bases, with 12 bases lying between them. Germline values: CDR1 SGHTA, CDR2 FQGNSA. The CDR3 sequence is 13 residues long. The DNA for the CDR3 is TGTGCCAGCAGCCCGGGGATACGGGAGACCCAGTACTTC. It encodes CASSPGIRETQYF.

The V and J genes are TRBV29-1 and TRBJ2-1; 10 bases map to TRBD1. Germline-derived CDR1 and CDR2 are SQVTM and ANQGSEA. This CDR3 spans 16 amino acids. V gave up 4 bases and J gave up 6 bases; unmatched junction bases: 12. The CDR3 loop reads CSVVRPRDRGINEQFF. The DNA of the CDR3 is TGCAGCGTTGTGAGGCCTCGGGACAGGGGTATCAATGAGCAGTTCTTC.

The chain combines TRBV5-6 with TRBJ2-5; 14 bases line up with TRBD2. J gave up 7 bases and V 2 bases, and 4 bases lay outside the gene matches. The CDR3 consists of 15 residues. Germline assignment: CDR1 SGHDT and CDR2 YYEEEE. The DNA of the CDR3 is TGTGCCAGCAGCTTCGGGACTAGCGGGGGTAGGACCCAGTACTTC. Residues: CASSFGTSGGRTQYF.

This clonotype was seen only a few times. The chain is built from TRBV7-2 and TRBJ2-7; 8 positions match TRBD1. Trimming at V came to 5 bases and at J to 1 base, leaving 4 bases not matched to a gene. From germline, CDR1 is SGHTA and CDR2 FQGNSA. This CDR3 region has 14 residues. This CDR3 reads CASSPQGVSYEQYF. The CDR3 region has the DNA TGTGCCAGCAGCCCACAGGGGGTTTCCTACGAGCAGTACTTC.

This clonotype has only a few counts. J is TRBJ2-3 and V is TRBV5-5; unclear D gene. There are 14 residues in the CDR3. Germline V gives CDR1 SGHKS, CDR2 YYEKEE (reference sequence). V was clipped by 6 bases and J by 2 bases, with 13 bases between them. For the CDR3, the DNA is TGTGCCAGCAACCCCGCTATCTTCACAGATACGCAGTATTTT. This encodes CASNPAIFTDTQYF. Variable domain in full (rest from reference TRBV5-5 and TRBJ2-3): DAGVTQSPTHLIKTRGQQVTLRCSPISGHKSVSWYQQVLGQGPQFIFQYYEKEERGRGNFPDRFSARQFPNYSSELNVNALLLGDSALYLCASNPAIFTDTQYFGPGTRLTVL.

This clonotype turned up a few times. The rearrangement joins TRBV5-1 to TRBJ2-7; D is possibly TRBD1 (7 bases). The CDR3 spans 13 residues. CDR1 is SGHRS and CDR2 is YFSETQ in the germline V gene. V lost 3 bases and J lost 3, with 10 bases in between. The CDR3 protein is CASSSRGDYEQYF. CDR3 in DNA: TGCGCCAGCAGCTCCAGGGGGGACTACGAGCAGTACTTC. Complete variable domain (other parts from reference TRBV5-1 and TRBJ2-7): KAGVTQTPRYLIKTRGQQVTLSCSPISGHRSVSWYQQTPGQGLQFLFEYFSETQRNKGNFPGRFSGRQFSNSRSEMNVSTLELGDSALYLCASSSRGDYEQYFGPGTRLTVT.

The V call is TRBV6-2 or TRBV6-3, the J call TRBJ2-5, with TRBD2 as a possible D gene (5 bases). Germline-derived CDR1 and CDR2 are MNHEY and SVGEGT. The V and J ends lost 5 bases and 7 bases respectively, with 14 bases between them. The CDR3 length is 13 residues. The CDR3 loop is CASSPSGSGTQYF. CDR3 coding DNA: TGTGCCAGCAGTCCCAGCGGCTCTGGGACCCAGTACTTC.

This chain connects TRBV7-2 to TRBJ2-1; tentative D call: TRBD2 (7 bases). Germline CDR1 reads SGHTA; CDR2 reads FQGNSA. The CDR3 has 16 residues. V was cut by 5 bases and J by 6 bases, with 20 bases left in between. Here the CDR3 reads CASSGTSWGGPNEQFF. The CDR3 DNA follows: TGTGCCAGCAGCGGAACTAGCTGGGGGGGGCCCAATGAGCAGTTCTTC.

This clonotype came up a few times. The chain carries TRBV6-5 and TRBJ1-3; D ambiguous. Germline V CDR1 and CDR2: MNHEY, SVGAGI. The CDR3 is 16 residues long. Trimming shortened V by 0 bases and J by 0 bases, and 9 bases separated the two germline ends. The CDR3 sequence is CASSYSAEASGNTIYF. DNA of the CDR3: TGTGCCAGCAGTTACTCGGCTGAGGCCTCTGGAAACACCATATATTTT.